A single sample is the source of the 20 T cell receptor beta chains below, sequenced in a study of T-cell reconstitution after alpha-beta-depleted transplantation in children. The library targeted TCRbeta and was prepared with unique molecular identifiers. TCRdb called the PCR reads again in MiXCR, with one record for every CDR3 protein. The sample yields fewer than 700,000 distinct CDR3 sequences, approximately 12% seen once. Sequenced material: PBMCs, mostly from graft donor cells, taken 360 days after TCRalphabeta/CD19-depleted stem cell transplant. Source of these receptors: a male patient aged 10-17 years who had a stem cell transplant for acute myeloid leukemia, so the T cells may come from the graft donor.

The chain joins TRBV7-6 to TRBJ2-5; no reliable D call. Trimming stripped 4 bases from V and 5 bases from J, with 17 bases between. The CDR3 covers 15 residues. Germline V gene sequence: CDR1 SGHVS, CDR2 FNYEAQ. CDR3: CASSYRTIFYETQYF. The CDR3 bases are TGTGCCAGCAGCTATCGGACCATCTTCTATGAGACCCAGTACTTC.

This clonotype was seen ten or more times. The chain has TRBV4-3 and TRBJ2-7, with 9 nucleotides matching TRBD1. V shed 3 bases, J shed 1 base, and the junction held 7 bases outside the gene matches. The CDR3 sequence is 16 residues long. The V gene's germline CDR1 is LGHNA and CDR2 YSLEER. CDR3 in amino acids: CASSHATGGASYEQYF. As DNA, the CDR3 is TGCGCCAGCAGCCATGCTACAGGGGGCGCTTCCTACGAGCAGTACTTC.

The sample holds a few counts of this clonotype. The chain joins TRBV6-1 to TRBJ2-7, with 10 bases identical to TRBD2. The V gene's germline CDR1 is MNHNS and CDR2 SASEGT. Trimming cost V 6 bases and J 5 bases; bases outside gene matches: 10. This CDR3 has 15 residues. DNA for the CDR3: TGTGCCAGCAGCCAGAGCGGGAGGGCCGTGGACGAGCAGTACTTC. It encodes CASSQSGRAVDEQYF.

The chain combines TRBV30 with TRBJ2-3, with D possibly TRBD2 on 6 matching bases. V shed 3 bases and J shed 2 bases, with 12 bases lying between them. There are 14 residues in the CDR3. Germline CDR1 is GTSNPN and CDR2 is SVGIG (reference sequence). CDR3 nucleotide sequence: TGTGCCTGGAGCCCCGGAGGGAACACAGATACGCAGTATTTT. This translates into CAWSPGGNTDTQYF.

This clonotype has at least ten counts. The chain joins TRBV20-1 to TRBJ2-3; no reliable D call. Germline CDR1 is DFQATT and CDR2 is SNEGSKA (reference sequence). This CDR3 is 11 amino acids long. Trimming stripped 5 bases from V and 2 bases from J, with 5 bases between. DNA for the CDR3: TGCAGTGCTGGCCCCACAGATACGCAGTATTTT. Its protein product is CSAGPTDTQYF.

This chain uses TRBV20-1 with TRBJ1-1; TRBD1 matches 9 bases. The length of the CDR3 is 15 residues. The V gene's germline CDR1 is DFQATT and CDR2 SNEGSKA (reference sequence). With 4 bases clipped from V and 1 base from J, the junction kept 7 bases outside the gene matches. The chain's CDR3 is CSATLDRGANTEAFF. CDR3 coding DNA: TGCAGTGCTACGCTGGACAGGGGAGCGAACACTGAAGCTTTCTTT.

J is TRBJ2-7 and V is TRBV29-1; D possibly corresponds to TRBD2 (6 bases). The V gene lost 1 base and the J gene lost 11 bases, with 21 bases spanning the gap. The CDR3 is 14 amino acids. Germline CDR1 SQVTM, CDR2 ANQGSEA. DNA of the CDR3: TGCAGCGTTGAAGTCAGACTAGGGGCGAACCTTAAGTACTTC. It is translated as CSVEVRLGANLKYF.

The CDR3 is CASSQVGQGRKETQYF. The CDR3 DNA reads as TGTGCCAGCAGCCAAGTAGGTCAGGGAAGGAAAGAGACCCAGTACTTC. V and J are TRBV3-1 and TRBJ2-5; possibly TRBD1 for D (5 bases). Looked up from germline, CDR1 is LGHDT and CDR2 is YNNKEL (reference sequence). Between the trimmed V and J ends, which lost 1 base and 3 bases, there was a span of 15 bases. The CDR3 consists of 16 residues.

This clonotype was counted at least ten times. The genes are TRBV7-2 and TRBJ1-2; 7 bases map to TRBD1. CDR3 length equals 13 residues. The V gene end was trimmed by 9 bases and the J gene end by 2 bases; junction bases not matched to a gene: 6. Germline CDR1 and CDR2: SGHTA and FQGNSA. The CDR3 protein is CASRRGQNYGYTF. The CDR3 DNA is TGTGCCAGTCGACGGGGACAGAACTATGGCTACACCTTC.

This clonotype was seen ten or more times. This chain uses TRBV28 with TRBJ2-5; 8 bases map to TRBD2. The germline V gene has CDR1 MDHEN and CDR2 SYDVKM. Losses at the gene ends were 5 bases for V and 5 bases for J; bases not matched to a gene: 10. There are 15 residues in the CDR3. The CDR3 DNA reads TGTGCCAGCAGTACAAGGCGGGGGGCGGGGGAGACCCAGTACTTC. This sequence encodes CASSTRRGAGETQYF.

This clonotype was found a few times. The V call is TRBV30, the J call TRBJ2-5; D unclear. CDR3 size: 12 residues. The germline V gene encodes CDR1 GTSNPN and CDR2 SVGIG (reference sequence). The ends were cut back, 4 bases at V and 2 bases at J, with 8 bases in the middle. DNA of the CDR3: TGTGCCTGGACGGTGGGACAAGAGACCCAGTACTTC. Translating gives CAWTVGQETQYF.

A few counts support this clonotype. The rearrangement links TRBV6-2 or TRBV6-3 to TRBJ2-1; 9 bases match TRBD2. Germline CDR1 reads MNHEY; CDR2 reads SVGEGT. The CDR3 spans 15 residues. V trimming: 6 bases; J trimming: 2 bases; junction bases outside the gene matches: 5. In DNA, the CDR3 is TGTGCCAGCAGGCTCAGCGGGGGGACCTACAATGAGCAGTTCTTC. Translating gives CASRLSGGTYNEQFF.

Only a few counts were recorded for this clonotype. Written as DNA, the CDR3 is TGTGCCAGCAGTGATGCCTATACGCAGTATTTT. Translating it yields CASSDAYTQYF. The gene calls are TRBV2 and TRBJ2-3; D ambiguous. V lost 3 bases and J 7 bases, leaving 5 bases between the germline ends. CDR1 is SNHLY, CDR2 FYNNEI, per germline. CDR3 length: 11 residues.

This clonotype was recorded a few times. The rearrangement joins TRBV24-1 to TRBJ2-1; D is unresolved. CDR3 length equals 11 residues. V gave up 3 bases and J gave up 8 bases, with 4 bases separating them. From germline, CDR1 is KGHDR and CDR2 SFDVKD. This CDR3 is CATSDDYEQFF. The CDR3 DNA sequence: TGTGCCACCAGTGATGACTATGAGCAGTTCTTC.

This clonotype was recorded many times. CDR3 loop: CASSQTDRGLTGELFF. The CDR3 nucleotides read TGCGCCAGCAGCCAAACGGACAGGGGGCTCACCGGGGAGCTGTTTTTT. V gene TRBV4-3 combines with J gene TRBJ2-2; 11 bases fit TRBD1. Losses at the gene ends were 2 bases for V and 4 bases for J; bases not matched to a gene: 3. CDR1 is LGHNA, CDR2 YSLEER, per germline. This CDR3 contains 16 residues.

The genes are TRBV10-2 and TRBJ2-1, with D possibly TRBD2 on 6 matching bases. The CDR3 runs 13 residues. V was trimmed by 6 bases and J by 7 bases, leaving 13 bases between them. CDR1 WSHSY and CDR2 SAAADI come from the germline V gene. The CDR3 sequence: CASRAEGQNEQFF. The CDR3 DNA is TGCGCCAGCAGGGCGGAGGGCCAAAATGAGCAGTTCTTC.

This clonotype was counted between two and nine times. CDR3 residues: CASSFYPGTSRDTQYF. The CDR3 bases are TGTGCCAGCAGCTTCTACCCCGGGACTAGCAGGGATACGCAGTATTTT. V gene TRBV7-3 combines with J gene TRBJ2-3; 9 bases align to TRBD2. Germline CDR1 is SGHTA and CDR2 is FQGTGA. Trimming cost V 3 bases and J 6 bases; bases outside gene matches: 10. The CDR3 extends over 16 amino acids.

The table lists this clonotype with many counts. The J gene is TRBJ1-2, the V gene TRBV7-2; 7 positions match TRBD1. This CDR3 has 17 amino acids. The J segment lost 3 bases and the V segment lost 5 bases, leaving 15 bases of the junction unmatched. Germline V gene sequence: CDR1 SGHTA, CDR2 FQGNSA. The CDR3 region is CASSPRRWRDSHYGYTF. CDR3 DNA sequence: TGTGCCAGCAGCCCCCGGCGCTGGAGGGACAGTCACTATGGCTACACCTTC. Complete variable domain (other parts from reference TRBV7-2 and TRBJ1-2): GAGVSQSPSNKVTEKGKDVELRCDPISGHTALYWYRQSLGQGLEFLIYFQGNSAPDKSGLPSDRFSAERTGGSVSTLTIQRTQQEDSAVYLCASSPRRWRDSHYGYTFGSGTRLTVV.

The V and J genes are TRBV28 and TRBJ1-5; D remains unclear. The CDR3 runs 14 residues. V shed 2 bases and J shed 9 bases, with 14 bases lying between them. CDR1 and CDR2 from the germline V gene are MDHEN and SYDVKM. This CDR3 reads CASSLGQAAGPQHF. The CDR3 nucleotides read TGTGCCAGCAGTTTAGGGCAGGCCGCCGGGCCCCAGCATTTT. Variable domain in full (rest from reference TRBV28 and TRBJ1-5): DVKVTQSSRYLVKRTGEKVFLECVQDMDHENMFWYRQDPGLGLRLIYFSYDVKMKEKGDIPEGYSVSREKKERFSLILESASTNQTSMYLCASSLGQAAGPQHFGDGTRLSIL.

This clonotype showed up just a few times. The CDR3 DNA is TGTGCCAGCAGCCGATACCCTCCAGATACGCAGTATTTT. It yields the protein CASSRYPPDTQYF. This chain connects TRBV12-3 or TRBV12-4 to TRBJ2-3; the D is unclear. Trimming left V 6 bases short and J 4 bases short, with 11 bases between. The CDR3 covers 13 residues.